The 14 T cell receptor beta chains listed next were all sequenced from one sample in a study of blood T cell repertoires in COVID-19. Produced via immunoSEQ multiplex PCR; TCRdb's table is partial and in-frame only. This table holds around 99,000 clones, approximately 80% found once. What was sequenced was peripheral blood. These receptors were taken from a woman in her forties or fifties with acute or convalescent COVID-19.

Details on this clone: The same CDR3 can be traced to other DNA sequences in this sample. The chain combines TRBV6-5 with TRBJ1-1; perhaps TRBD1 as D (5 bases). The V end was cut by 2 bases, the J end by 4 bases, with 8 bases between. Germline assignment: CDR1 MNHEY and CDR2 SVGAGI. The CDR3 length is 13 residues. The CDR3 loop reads CASSYGGGTEAFF. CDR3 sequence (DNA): TGTGCCAGCAGTTACGGGGGAGGCACTGAAGCTTTCTTT.

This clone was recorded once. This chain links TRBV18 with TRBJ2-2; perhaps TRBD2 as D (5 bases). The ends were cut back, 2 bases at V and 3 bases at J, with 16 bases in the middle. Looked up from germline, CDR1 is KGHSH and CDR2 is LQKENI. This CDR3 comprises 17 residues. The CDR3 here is CASSPVDSADYTGELFF. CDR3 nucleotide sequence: TGTGCCAGCTCACCAGTGGACTCAGCTGATTACACCGGGGAGCTGTTTTTT.

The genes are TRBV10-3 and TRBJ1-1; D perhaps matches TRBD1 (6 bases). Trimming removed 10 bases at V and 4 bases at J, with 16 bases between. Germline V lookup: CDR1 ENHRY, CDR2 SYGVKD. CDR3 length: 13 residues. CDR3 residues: CATLQGRATEAFF. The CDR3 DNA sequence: TGTGCCACTTTACAGGGCAGAGCCACTGAAGCTTTCTTT.

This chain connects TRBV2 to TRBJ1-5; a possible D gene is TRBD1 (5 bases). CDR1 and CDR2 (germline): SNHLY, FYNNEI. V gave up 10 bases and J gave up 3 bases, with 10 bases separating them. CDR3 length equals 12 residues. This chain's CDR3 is CATARDNQPQHF. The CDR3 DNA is TGTGCCACCGCCAGGGACAATCAGCCCCAGCATTTT.

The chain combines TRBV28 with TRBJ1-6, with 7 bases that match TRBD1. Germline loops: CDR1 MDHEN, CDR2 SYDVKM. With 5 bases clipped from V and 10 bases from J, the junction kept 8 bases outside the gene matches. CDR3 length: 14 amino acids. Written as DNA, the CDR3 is TGTGCCAGCAGTCCCACAGGGGCTCGCTCACCCCTCCACTTT. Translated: CASSPTGARSPLHF.

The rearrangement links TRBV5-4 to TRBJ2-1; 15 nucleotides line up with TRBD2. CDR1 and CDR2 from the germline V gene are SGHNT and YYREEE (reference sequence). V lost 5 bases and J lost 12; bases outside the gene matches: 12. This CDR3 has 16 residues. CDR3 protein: CASRNGGLAGGKGQFF. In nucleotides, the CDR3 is TGTGCCAGCAGAAACGGAGGACTAGCGGGGGGGAAGGGGCAGTTCTTC.

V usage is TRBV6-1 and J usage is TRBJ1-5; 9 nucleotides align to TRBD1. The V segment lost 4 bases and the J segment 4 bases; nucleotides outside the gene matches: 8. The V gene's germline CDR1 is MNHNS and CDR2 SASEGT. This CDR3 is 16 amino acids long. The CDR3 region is CASSAGTGFFNQPQHF. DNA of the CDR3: TGTGCCAGCAGTGCCGGGACAGGGTTTTTTAATCAGCCCCAGCATTTT.

The CDR3 region has the DNA TGTGCCAGTAGTCCCCTCCTACAGCCCCAGCATTTT. Protein: CASSPLLQPQHF. The chain couples TRBV19 to TRBJ1-5; D is unclear. The CDR3 has 12 amino acids. Germline lookup yields CDR1 LNHDA and CDR2 SQIVND (reference sequence). Trimming left V 5 bases short and J 7 bases short, with 9 bases between.

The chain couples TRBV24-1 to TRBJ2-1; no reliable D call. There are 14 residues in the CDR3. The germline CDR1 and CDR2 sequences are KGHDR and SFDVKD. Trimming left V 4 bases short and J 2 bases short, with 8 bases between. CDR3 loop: CATSDSSTYNEQFF. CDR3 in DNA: TGTGCCACCAGTGACAGTTCAACCTACAATGAGCAGTTCTTC.

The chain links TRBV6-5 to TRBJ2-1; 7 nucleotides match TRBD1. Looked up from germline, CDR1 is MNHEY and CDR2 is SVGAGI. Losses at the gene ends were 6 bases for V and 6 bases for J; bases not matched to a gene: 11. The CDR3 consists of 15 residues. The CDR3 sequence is CASSADRAAGNEQFF. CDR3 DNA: TGTGCCAGCAGCGCCGACAGGGCCGCGGGCAATGAGCAGTTCTTC.

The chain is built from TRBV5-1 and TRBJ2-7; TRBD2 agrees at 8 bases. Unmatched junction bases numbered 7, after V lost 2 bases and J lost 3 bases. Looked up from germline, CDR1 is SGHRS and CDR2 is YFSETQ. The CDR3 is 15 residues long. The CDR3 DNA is TGCGCCAGCAGCTTTCGTGGCGGGGGGAGCTACGAGCAGTACTTC. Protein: CASSFRGGGSYEQYF.

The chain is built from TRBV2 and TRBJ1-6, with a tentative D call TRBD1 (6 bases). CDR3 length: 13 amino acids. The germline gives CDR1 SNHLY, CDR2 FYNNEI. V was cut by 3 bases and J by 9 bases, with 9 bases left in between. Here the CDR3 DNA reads TGTGCCAGCAGTGACGGACAGATTTCACCCCTCCACTTT. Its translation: CASSDGQISPLHF.

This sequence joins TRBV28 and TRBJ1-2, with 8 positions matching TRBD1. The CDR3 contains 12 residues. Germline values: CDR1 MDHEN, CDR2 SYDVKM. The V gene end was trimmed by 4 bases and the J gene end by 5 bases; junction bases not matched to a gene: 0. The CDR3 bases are TGTGCCAGCAGTTGGACAGGGTATGGCTACACCTTC. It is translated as CASSWTGYGYTF.

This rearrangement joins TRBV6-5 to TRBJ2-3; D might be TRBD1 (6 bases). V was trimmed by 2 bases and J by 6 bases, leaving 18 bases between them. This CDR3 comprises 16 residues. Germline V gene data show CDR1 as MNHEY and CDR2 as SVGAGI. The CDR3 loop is CASSYQFGTTGDTQYF. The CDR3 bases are TGTGCCAGCAGTTACCAGTTCGGGACAACGGGTGATACGCAGTATTTT.